A selection of T cell receptor beta chains follows, all from one sample in a study of blood T cell repertoires in COVID-19. TCRdb's copy holds only in-frame clones and misses some; the assay was immunoSEQ multiplex PCR. This sample yields approximately 200,000 clones, of which roughly 86% are seen a single time; 2.9% belongs to the top ten. Sequences were obtained from peripheral blood. The receptors were sampled from a woman younger than 45 with active or convalescent COVID-19. CDR3s include the opening cysteine and the closing phenylalanine or tryptophan. Not all rows give a size; the values are once, few, many and, for expanded clones, a class.

len	abundance	v_gene	j_gene	CDR3aa
13	NA	TRBV28	TRBJ1-1	CASSIRGNTEAFF
18	NA	TRBV5-1	TRBJ2-5	CASSLGTSGRALGETQYF
13	NA	TRBV12-3/TRBV12-4	TRBJ2-3	CASQWRGTDTQYF
15	NA	TRBV9	TRBJ1-5	CASSAGQGAGQPQHF
16	NA	TRBV7-6	TRBJ2-5	CASSVDGGGRQETQYF
16	NA	TRBV4-1	TRBJ1-3	CASSGGQSISGNTIYF
17	NA	TRBV4-1	TRBJ2-2	CASSQGPSGGGTGELFF
17	few	TRBV12-5	TRBJ1-3	CASGLAGQGGSGNTIYF
14	once	TRBV27	TRBJ1-2	CASSSAGSDYGYTF
18	NA	TRBV5-4	TRBJ2-7	CASSPKAGTSGTYYEQYF